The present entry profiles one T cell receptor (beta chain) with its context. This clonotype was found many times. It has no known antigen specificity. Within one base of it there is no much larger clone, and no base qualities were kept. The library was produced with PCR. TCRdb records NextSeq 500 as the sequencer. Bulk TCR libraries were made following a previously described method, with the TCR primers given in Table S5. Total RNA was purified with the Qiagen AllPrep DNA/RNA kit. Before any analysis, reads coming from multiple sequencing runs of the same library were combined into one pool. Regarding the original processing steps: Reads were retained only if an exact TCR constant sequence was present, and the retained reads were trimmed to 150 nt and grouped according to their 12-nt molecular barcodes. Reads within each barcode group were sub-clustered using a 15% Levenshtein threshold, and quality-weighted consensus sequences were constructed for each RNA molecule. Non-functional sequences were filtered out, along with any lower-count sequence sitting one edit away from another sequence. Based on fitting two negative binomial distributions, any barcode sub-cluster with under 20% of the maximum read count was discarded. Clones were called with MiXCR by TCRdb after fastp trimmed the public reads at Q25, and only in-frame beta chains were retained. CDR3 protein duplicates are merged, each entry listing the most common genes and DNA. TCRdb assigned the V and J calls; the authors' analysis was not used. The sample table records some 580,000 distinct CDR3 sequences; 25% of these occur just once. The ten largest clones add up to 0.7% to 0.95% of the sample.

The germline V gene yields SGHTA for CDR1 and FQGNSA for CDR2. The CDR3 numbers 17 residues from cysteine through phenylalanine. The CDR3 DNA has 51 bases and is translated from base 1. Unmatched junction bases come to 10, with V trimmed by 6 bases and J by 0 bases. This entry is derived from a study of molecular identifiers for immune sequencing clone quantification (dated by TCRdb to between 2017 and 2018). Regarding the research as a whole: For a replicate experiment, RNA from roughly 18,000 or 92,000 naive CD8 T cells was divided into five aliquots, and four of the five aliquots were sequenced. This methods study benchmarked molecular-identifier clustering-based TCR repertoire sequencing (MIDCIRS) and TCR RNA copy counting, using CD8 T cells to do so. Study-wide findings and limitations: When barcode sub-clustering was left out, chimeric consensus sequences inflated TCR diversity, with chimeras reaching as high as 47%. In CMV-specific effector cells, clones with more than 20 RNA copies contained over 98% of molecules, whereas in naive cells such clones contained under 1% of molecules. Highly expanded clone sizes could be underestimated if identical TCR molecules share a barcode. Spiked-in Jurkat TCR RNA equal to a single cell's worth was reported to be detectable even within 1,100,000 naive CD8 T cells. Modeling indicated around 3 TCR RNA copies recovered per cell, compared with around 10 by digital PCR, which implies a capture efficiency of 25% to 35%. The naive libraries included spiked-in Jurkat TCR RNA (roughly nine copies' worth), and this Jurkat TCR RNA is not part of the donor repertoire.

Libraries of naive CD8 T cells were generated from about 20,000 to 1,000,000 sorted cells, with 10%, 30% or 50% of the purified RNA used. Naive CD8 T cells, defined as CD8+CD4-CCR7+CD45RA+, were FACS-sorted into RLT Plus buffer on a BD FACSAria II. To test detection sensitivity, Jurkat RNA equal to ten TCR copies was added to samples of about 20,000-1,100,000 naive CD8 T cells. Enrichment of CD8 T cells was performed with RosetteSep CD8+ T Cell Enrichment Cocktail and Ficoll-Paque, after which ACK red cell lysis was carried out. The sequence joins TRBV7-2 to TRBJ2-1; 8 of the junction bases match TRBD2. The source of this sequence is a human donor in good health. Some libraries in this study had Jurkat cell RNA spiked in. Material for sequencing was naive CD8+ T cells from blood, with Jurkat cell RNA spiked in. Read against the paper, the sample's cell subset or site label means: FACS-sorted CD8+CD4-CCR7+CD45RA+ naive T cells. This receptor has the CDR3 CASSIPLSGSSYNEQFF. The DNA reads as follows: TGTGCCAGCAGTATCCCCTTGAGCGGGAGCTCCTACAATGAGCAGTTCTTC.